Following are 18 T cell receptor beta chains from one sample sequenced in a study of identical twins. MiXCR was run by TCRdb on the 5' RACE reads, yielding one entry per CDR3 protein. The data show 250,000 to 350,000 distinct CDR3 sequences, 6.5% to 9.5% seen once. The same data also contributed to another study, on yellow fever vaccine responses in identical twins.

Source material: memory (CD45RO+) T cells sorted from blood. The receptors were sampled from a young woman in good health.

This clonotype was counted ten times or more. V and J are TRBV25-1 and TRBJ1-3, with a possible D match to TRBD1 (6 bases). Germline values: CDR1 MGHDK, CDR2 SYGVNS. V lost 6 bases and J 11 bases, leaving 20 bases between the germline ends. This CDR3 region has 14 residues. The CDR3 coding sequence is TGTGCCAGCAGCAGTCAATCCGGGGGCCACCCCATATATTTT. This sequence encodes CASSSQSGGHPIYF.

The table lists this clonotype with many counts. V usage is TRBV24-1 and J usage is TRBJ1-2; 8 positions agree with TRBD1. Germline V gene lookup returns CDR1 KGHDR and CDR2 SFDVKD. Losses at the gene ends were 6 bases for V and 2 bases for J; bases not matched to a gene: 1. The CDR3 spans 13 residues. CDR3 DNA: TGTGCCACCAGTAGGACAGGGAACTATGGCTACACCTTC. Protein product: CATSRTGNYGYTF.

This clonotype was seen more than once but under ten times. CDR3 protein: CASSLRGSNRPLAKNIQYF. CDR3 DNA sequence: TGTGCCAGCAGCTTACGAGGTTCTAACAGACCCCTAGCCAAAAACATTCAGTACTTC. The J gene is TRBJ2-4, the V gene TRBV7-8; D is undetermined. Germline assignment: CDR1 SGHVS and CDR2 FQNEAQ. V lost 2 bases and J lost 0, with 20 bases in between. CDR3 length equals 19 residues.

The genes are TRBV7-2 and TRBJ1-5; D not certain. CDR3 size: 15 residues. V gave up 8 bases and J gave up 3 bases, with 17 bases separating them. Germline assignment: CDR1 SGHTA and CDR2 FQGNSA. In DNA form, the CDR3 reads TGTGCCAGCCGGCGATGGCAACACCCCAATCAGCCCCAGCATTTT. Translated: CASRRWQHPNQPQHF. Full variable domain (missing parts from reference TRBV7-2 and TRBJ1-5): GAGVSQSPSNKVTEKGKDVELRCDPISGHTALYWYRQSLGQGLEFLIYFQGNSAPDKSGLPSDRFSAERTGGSVSTLTIQRTQQEDSAVYLCASRRWQHPNQPQHFGDGTRLSIL.

This clonotype showed up many times. The chain links TRBV7-2 to TRBJ2-1; 10 bases align to TRBD2. The length of the CDR3 is 15 residues. The V segment lost 3 bases and the J segment 6 bases; nucleotides outside the gene matches: 5. Germline loops: CDR1 SGHTA, CDR2 FQGNSA. Here the CDR3 reads CASSFQRGGGNEQFF. CDR3 coding DNA: TGTGCCAGCAGCTTCCAGCGGGGGGGCGGCAATGAGCAGTTCTTC.

As concerns this clonotype: Relative to the germline gene, one junction end is altered; a read error may explain this. The rearrangement uses TRBV6-2 or TRBV6-3 and TRBJ2-5; no definite D call. CDR1 and CDR2 (germline): MNHEY, SVGEGT. CDR3 length equals 11 residues. The CDR3 reads CASSFWIGLCF. The CDR3 region has the DNA TGTGCCAGCAGTTTTTGGATAGGTCTCTGCTTC.

The chain recombines TRBV7-9 with TRBJ2-7; the match to TRBD2 covers 10 bases. The CDR3 covers 14 residues. V was clipped by 1 base and J by 6 bases; unmatched bases: 3. From germline, CDR1 is SEHNR and CDR2 FQNEAQ (reference sequence). CDR3 sequence (DNA): TGTGCCAGCAGCTTAGTAGCTAGCGGGGGCGAGCAGTACGTC. Residues: CASSLVASGGEQYV.

This clonotype occurred a few times. The V call is TRBV20-1, the J call TRBJ2-1; the D gene is possibly TRBD2 (6 bases). From germline, CDR1 is DFQATT and CDR2 SNEGSKA (reference sequence). The CDR3 runs to 17 residues. With 2 bases removed from V and 0 bases from J, the gap between germline ends came to 17 bases. The CDR3 is CSARSGLAYSSYNEQFF. DNA for the CDR3: TGCAGTGCTAGATCGGGCCTAGCGTACAGCTCCTACAATGAGCAGTTCTTC.

A few counts support this clonotype. The J gene is TRBJ2-5, the V gene TRBV24-1; D gene unclear. V was trimmed by 2 bases and J by 4 bases, leaving 4 bases between them. Looked up from germline, CDR1 is KGHDR and CDR2 is SFDVKD. This CDR3 is built from 12 residues. This CDR3 is CATSDWAETQYF. The CDR3 DNA reads as TGTGCCACCAGTGATTGGGCAGAGACCCAGTACTTC.

The chain combines TRBV6-1 with TRBJ2-7, with TRBD1 identical over 7 bases. CDR3 size: 13 residues. Germline CDR1 reads MNHNS; CDR2 reads SASEGT. Trimming took 4 bases from V and 6 from J; bases not matched to a gene: 6. This CDR3 reads CASSGQGPREQYV. Written as DNA, the CDR3 is TGTGCCAGCAGTGGACAGGGTCCCCGCGAGCAGTACGTC.

The table lists this clonotype with many counts. The V call is TRBV9, the J call TRBJ2-7; 7 bases are shared with TRBD1. The J segment lost 6 bases and the V segment lost 0 bases, leaving 9 bases of the junction unmatched. The germline V gene has CDR1 SGDLS and CDR2 YYNGEE. This CDR3 contains 15 residues. CDR3 residues: CASSVGFTGVSEQYF. CDR3 in DNA: TGTGCCAGCAGCGTAGGTTTTACAGGGGTTAGCGAGCAGTACTTC.

This clonotype was detected many times. The chain uses TRBV12-3 or TRBV12-4 and TRBJ2-2; D uncertain. Between the trimmed V and J ends, which lost 3 bases and 7 bases, there was a span of 9 bases. The CDR3 consists of 13 residues. CDR3 DNA sequence: TGTGCCAGCAGTTTTTCGGAAGACGGGGAGCTGTTTTTT. Its translation: CASSFSEDGELFF.

This chain connects TRBV13 to TRBJ1-1; D gene ambiguous. The V end was cut by 2 bases, the J end by 0 bases, with 10 bases between. Germline values: CDR1 PRHDT, CDR2 FYEKMQ (reference sequence). CDR3 length: 15 amino acids. The CDR3: CASSLWEKMNTEAFF. CDR3 nucleotides: TGTGCCAGCAGCTTATGGGAGAAGATGAACACTGAAGCTTTCTTT.

This clonotype occurred a few times. The rearrangement links TRBV7-2 to TRBJ2-7; tentative D call: TRBD2 (6 bases). The ends were cut back, 4 bases at V and 0 bases at J, with 10 bases in the middle. CDR3 length: 14 residues. CDR1 and CDR2 (germline): SGHTA, FQGNSA. The CDR3 DNA follows: TGTGCCAGCAGCTCCCTAGCGCCCTCCTACGAGCAGTACTTC. This translates into CASSSLAPSYEQYF. The full variable domain, rest sourced from reference TRBV7-2 and TRBJ2-7, is GAGVSQSPSNKVTEKGKDVELRCDPISGHTALYWYRQSLGQGLEFLIYFQGNSAPDKSGLPSDRFSAERTGGSVSTLTIQRTQQEDSAVYLCASSSLAPSYEQYFGPGTRLTVT.

About this clonotype: A much larger clone lies a single base off, so this may be a read error. The rearrangement links TRBV12-3 or TRBV12-4 to TRBJ2-5, with a possible D match to TRBD2 (6 bases). CDR3 size: 14 residues. Trimming pared 7 bases from V and 5 bases from J, leaving 17 bases between. CDR3 nucleotide sequence: TGTGCCAGCACGACGCGGGGCCGAGCGGAGACCCAGTACTTC. It encodes CASTTRGRAETQYF.

This clonotype occurred many times. The CDR3 coding sequence is TGTGCCAGCACCACCGCCTACGAGCAGTACTTC. It codes for CASTTAYEQYF. The rearrangement links TRBV7-2 to TRBJ2-7; unclear D gene. V dropped 7 bases and J dropped 2 bases, with 6 bases sitting between them. Germline values: CDR1 SGHTA, CDR2 FQGNSA. CDR3 length equals 11 residues.

This clonotype was seen ten or more times. The chain recombines TRBV12-3 or TRBV12-4 with TRBJ2-1; 7 bases align to TRBD2. The CDR3 extends over 16 amino acids. With 7 bases clipped from V and 3 bases from J, the junction kept 12 bases outside the gene matches. The CDR3 region has the DNA TGTGCCAGCATGGGAAGTCTAGCGGATAACTACAATGAGCAGTTCTTC. Its protein product is CASMGSLADNYNEQFF.

The rearrangement uses TRBV24-1 and TRBJ2-5; a possible D gene is TRBD2 (5 bases). CDR1 is KGHDR, CDR2 SFDVKD, per germline. V lost 3 bases and J 5 bases, leaving 12 bases between the germline ends. CDR3 length: 14 residues. The CDR3 loop reads CATSDRRVGETQYF. The CDR3 DNA reads TGTGCCACCAGTGATCGGCGGGTGGGGGAGACCCAGTACTTC.